This TCR beta chain came from a study of OX40 agonist ivuxolimab in advanced cancers. Across the study: Patients were around 83% male with ages roughly 20 to 90, mean about 60. There were three patients with partial responses, one having hepatocellular carcinoma and two cutaneous melanoma.

From germline, CDR1 is SGHNT and CDR2 YYREEE (reference sequence). Germline trimming cut 1 base from V and 6 bases from J; bases unmatched to any gene: 1. The CDR3 has 14 amino acids. Profiling relied on immunoSEQ multiplex PCR, and the TCRdb table lists in-frame clones only, not all of them. The sample gives some 100,000 clones, more than 85% of which show up once; about 3% is in the top ten. This specimen consisted of CD4+ or CD8+ T cells sorted from blood, obtained in a trial of the OX40 agonist ivuxolimab. J is TRBJ2-2 and V is TRBV5-4, with TRBD1 matching over 9 bases. The clonotype originates from an adult with an advanced solid tumor such as melanoma, head and neck, liver or kidney cancer. In nucleotides, the CDR3 is TGTGCCAGCAGCTTGACAGGGGGCTCCGGGGAGCTGTTTTTT. Encoded protein: CASSLTGGSGELFF.